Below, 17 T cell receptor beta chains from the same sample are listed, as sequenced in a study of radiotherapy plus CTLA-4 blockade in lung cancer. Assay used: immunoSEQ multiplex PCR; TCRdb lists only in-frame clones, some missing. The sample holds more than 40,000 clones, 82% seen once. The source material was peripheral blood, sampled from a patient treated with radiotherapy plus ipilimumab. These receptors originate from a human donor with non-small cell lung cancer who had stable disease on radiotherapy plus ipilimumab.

As DNA, the CDR3 is TGTGCCATTATGGAGGTGGAGACGAGCTGTTTTAGGTACGAGCAGTACTTC. Its protein is CAIMEVETSCFRYEQYF. This chain links TRBV27 with TRBJ2-7; D might be TRBD2 (5 bases). The CDR3 has 17 amino acids. V lost 10 bases to trimming and J lost 4 bases, with 29 bases between them. Germline V gene lookup returns CDR1 MNHEY and CDR2 SMNVEV (reference sequence).

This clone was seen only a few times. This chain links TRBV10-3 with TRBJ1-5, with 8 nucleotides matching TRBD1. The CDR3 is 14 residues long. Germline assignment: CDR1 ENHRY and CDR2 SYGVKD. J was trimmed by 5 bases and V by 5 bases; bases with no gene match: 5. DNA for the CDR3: TGTGCCATCAGTCGGACAGGGCGCGATCAGCCCCAGCATTTT. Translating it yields CAISRTGRDQPQHF.

CDR3: CASSGGGESEQYF. The CDR3 region has the DNA TGTGCCAGCAGTGGAGGAGGGGAAAGCGAGCAGTACTTC. V usage is TRBV2 and J usage is TRBJ2-7, with D perhaps matching TRBD2 (6 bases). Germline assignment: CDR1 SNHLY and CDR2 FYNNEI. V was pared by 4 bases and J by 6 bases, with 13 bases between. The CDR3 contains 13 residues.

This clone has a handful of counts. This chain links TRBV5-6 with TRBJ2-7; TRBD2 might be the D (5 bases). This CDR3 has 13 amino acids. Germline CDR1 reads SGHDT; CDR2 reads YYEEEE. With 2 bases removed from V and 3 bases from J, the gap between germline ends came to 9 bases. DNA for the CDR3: TGTGCCAGCAGCTTTGACGAGGGCTACGAGCAGTACTTC. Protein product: CASSFDEGYEQYF.

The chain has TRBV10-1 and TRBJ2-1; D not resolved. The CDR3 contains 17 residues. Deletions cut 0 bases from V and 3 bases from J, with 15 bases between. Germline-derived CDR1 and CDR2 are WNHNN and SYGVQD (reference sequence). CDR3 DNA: TGCGCCAGCAGTGAGTCGTTACAGATGACGAACTACAATGAGCAGTTCTTC. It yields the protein CASSESLQMTNYNEQFF.

For the CDR3, the DNA is TGTGCCATCAGTGGGGGCCGGATAGCGGTGGTAAACGAGCAGTACTTC. It yields the protein CAISGGRIAVVNEQYF. The chain links TRBV10-3 to TRBJ2-7; tentative D call: TRBD2 (6 bases). The germline V gene encodes CDR1 ENHRY and CDR2 SYGVKD. This CDR3 is built from 16 residues. V lost 4 bases and J 5 bases, leaving 21 bases between the germline ends.

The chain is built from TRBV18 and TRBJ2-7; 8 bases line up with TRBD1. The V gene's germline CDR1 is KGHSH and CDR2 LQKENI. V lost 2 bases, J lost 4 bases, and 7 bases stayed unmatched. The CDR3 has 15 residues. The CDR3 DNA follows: TGTGCCAGCTCACCAATGGGACAGGATCTATACGAGCAGTACTTC. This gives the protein CASSPMGQDLYEQYF.

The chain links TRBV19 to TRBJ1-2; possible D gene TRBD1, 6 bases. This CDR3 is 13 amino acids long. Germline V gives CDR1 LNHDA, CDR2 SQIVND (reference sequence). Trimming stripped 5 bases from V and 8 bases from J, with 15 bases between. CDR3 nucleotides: TGTGCCAGTAGTCCCCCCTGGGACAAGGGCTACACCTTC. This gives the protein CASSPPWDKGYTF.

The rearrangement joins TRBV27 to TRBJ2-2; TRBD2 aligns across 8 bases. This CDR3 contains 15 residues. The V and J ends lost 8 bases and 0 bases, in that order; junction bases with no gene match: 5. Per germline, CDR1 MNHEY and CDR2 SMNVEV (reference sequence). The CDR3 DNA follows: TGTGCCAGCCAGAAGGGACTAGCGAACACCGGGGAGCTGTTTTTT. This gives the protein CASQKGLANTGELFF.

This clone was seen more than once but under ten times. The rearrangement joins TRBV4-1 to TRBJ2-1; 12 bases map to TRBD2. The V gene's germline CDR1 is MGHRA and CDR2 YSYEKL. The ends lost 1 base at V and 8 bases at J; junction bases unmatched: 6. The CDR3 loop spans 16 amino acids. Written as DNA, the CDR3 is TGCGCCAGCAGCCAAGTTCATCCTAGCGGGAGGGATGAGCAGTTCTTC. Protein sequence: CASSQVHPSGRDEQFF.

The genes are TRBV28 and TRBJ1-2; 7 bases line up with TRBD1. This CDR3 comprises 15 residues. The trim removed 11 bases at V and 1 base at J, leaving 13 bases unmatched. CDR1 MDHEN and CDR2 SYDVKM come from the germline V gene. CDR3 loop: CACRQGQLINYGYTF. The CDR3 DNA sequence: TGTGCCTGCCGACAGGGCCAATTGATTAACTATGGCTACACCTTC.

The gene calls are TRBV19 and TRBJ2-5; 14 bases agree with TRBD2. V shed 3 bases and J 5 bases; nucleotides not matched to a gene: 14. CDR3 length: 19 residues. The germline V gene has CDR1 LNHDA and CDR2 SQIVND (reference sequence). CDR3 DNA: TGTGCCAGTAGTATGCCCATGGGACTAGCGGGAGTGGTTCGCGAGACCCAGTACTTC. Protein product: CASSMPMGLAGVVRETQYF.

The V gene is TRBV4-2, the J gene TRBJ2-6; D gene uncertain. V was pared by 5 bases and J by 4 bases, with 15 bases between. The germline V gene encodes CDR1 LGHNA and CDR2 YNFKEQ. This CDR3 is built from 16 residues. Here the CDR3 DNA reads TGTGCCAGCAGCGGAAACTACCCCCCCGGGGCCAACGTCCTGACTTTC. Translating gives CASSGNYPPGANVLTF.

The CDR3 here is CASSPRTSGRGEEQFF. Written as DNA, the CDR3 is TGTGCCAGCTCCCCTAGGACTAGCGGGAGAGGTGAGGAGCAGTTCTTC. The chain links TRBV18 to TRBJ2-1; 13 bases align to TRBD2. The CDR3 loop spans 16 amino acids. V was pared by 6 bases and J by 10 bases, with 12 bases of the junction left unmatched. Germline values: CDR1 KGHSH, CDR2 LQKENI.

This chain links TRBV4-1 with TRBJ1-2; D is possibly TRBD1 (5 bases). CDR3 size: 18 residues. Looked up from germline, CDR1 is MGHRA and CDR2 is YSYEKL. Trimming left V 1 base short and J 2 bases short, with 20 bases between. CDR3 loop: CASSQVSLRRGSNYGYTF. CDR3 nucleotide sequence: TGCGCCAGCAGCCAAGTTTCGCTCAGAAGGGGATCAAACTATGGCTACACCTTC.

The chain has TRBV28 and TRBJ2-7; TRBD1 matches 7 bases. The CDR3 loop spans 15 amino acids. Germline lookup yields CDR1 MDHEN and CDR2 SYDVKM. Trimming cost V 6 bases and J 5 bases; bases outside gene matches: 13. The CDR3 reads CASSRTWGQRHEQYF. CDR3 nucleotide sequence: TGTGCCAGCAGCAGAACGTGGGGACAGAGGCACGAGCAGTACTTC.

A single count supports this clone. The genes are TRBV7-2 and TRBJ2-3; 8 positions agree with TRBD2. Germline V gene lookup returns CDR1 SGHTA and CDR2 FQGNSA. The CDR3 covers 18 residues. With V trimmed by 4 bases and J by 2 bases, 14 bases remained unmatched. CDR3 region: CASSSTPEGLAYTDTQYF. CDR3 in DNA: TGTGCCAGCAGCTCGACGCCCGAAGGACTAGCCTACACAGATACGCAGTATTTT.